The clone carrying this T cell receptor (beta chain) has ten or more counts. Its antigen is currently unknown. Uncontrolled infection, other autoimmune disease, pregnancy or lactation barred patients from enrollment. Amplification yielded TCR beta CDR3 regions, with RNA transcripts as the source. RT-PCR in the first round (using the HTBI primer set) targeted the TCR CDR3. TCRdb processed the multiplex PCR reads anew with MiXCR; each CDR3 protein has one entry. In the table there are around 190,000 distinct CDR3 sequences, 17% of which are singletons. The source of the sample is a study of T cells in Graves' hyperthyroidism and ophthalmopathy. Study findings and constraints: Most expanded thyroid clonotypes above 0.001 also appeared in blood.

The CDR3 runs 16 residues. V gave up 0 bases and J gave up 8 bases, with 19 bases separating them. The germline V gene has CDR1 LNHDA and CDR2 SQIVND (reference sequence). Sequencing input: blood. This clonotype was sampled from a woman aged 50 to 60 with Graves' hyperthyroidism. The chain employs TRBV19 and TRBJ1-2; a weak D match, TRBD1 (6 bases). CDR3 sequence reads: CASSIDPYRVGGGYTF. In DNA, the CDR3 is TGTGCCAGTAGTATAGATCCCTACAGGGTCGGCGGAGGCTACACCTTC. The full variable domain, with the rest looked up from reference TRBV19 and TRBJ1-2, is DGGITQSPKYLFRKEGQNVTLSCEQNLNHDAMYWYRQDPGQGLRLIYYSQIVNDFQKGDIAEGYSVSREKKESFPLTVTSAQKNPTAFYLCASSIDPYRVGGGYTFGSGTRLTVV.